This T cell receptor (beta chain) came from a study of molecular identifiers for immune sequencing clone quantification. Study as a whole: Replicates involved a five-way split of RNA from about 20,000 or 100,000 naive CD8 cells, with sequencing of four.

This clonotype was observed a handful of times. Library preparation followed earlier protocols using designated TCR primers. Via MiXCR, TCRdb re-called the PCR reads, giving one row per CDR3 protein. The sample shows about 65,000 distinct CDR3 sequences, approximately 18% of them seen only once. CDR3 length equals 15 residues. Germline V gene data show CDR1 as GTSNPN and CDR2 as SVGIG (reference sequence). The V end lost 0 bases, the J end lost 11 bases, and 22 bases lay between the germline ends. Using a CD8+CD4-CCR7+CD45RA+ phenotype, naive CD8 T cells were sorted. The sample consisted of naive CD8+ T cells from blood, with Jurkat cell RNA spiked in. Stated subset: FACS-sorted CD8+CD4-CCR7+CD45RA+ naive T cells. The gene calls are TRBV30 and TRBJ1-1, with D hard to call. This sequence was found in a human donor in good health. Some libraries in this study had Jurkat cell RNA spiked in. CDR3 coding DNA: TGTGCCTGGAGTGTACCCCACAGACCTTCCCCCGCCGCTTTCTTT. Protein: CAWSVPHRPSPAAFF.